This T cell receptor beta chain was documented in a study of shared clonotypes between healthy human individuals. Overall study: Three plates were used per donor for CD4 naive, three for CD4 memory, two for CD8 naive and one for CD8 memory. Overall study findings and caveats: A handful of donors held roughly 5% of naive CD4 clonotypes in common.

All donors qualified as healthy HIV-negative adults and had experienced no recent acute infections or vaccinations. To note about this clone: No antigen is known for it.

Replicate PCRs run on sorted subsets employed 200 to 250 ng DNA, roughly 30,000 T cell genomes. Data came from immunoSEQ multiplex PCR; TCRdb stores just in-frame clones and leaves some out. This table has approximately 2.4 million clones, approximately 96% appearing once. Material: naive CD4+ T cells sorted from blood. Regarding subset: CD45RA+ positively selected. The receptor's source is a man between 18 and 29 years old in good health.

CDR3 sequence (DNA): TGTGCCAGCAGCTTGTGGGGGCGGGTGAACACCGGGGAGCTGTTTTTT. Encoded protein: CASSLWGRVNTGELFF. The chain recombines TRBV5-4 with TRBJ2-2; D is perhaps TRBD1 (6 bases). Looked up from germline, CDR1 is SGHNT and CDR2 is YYREEE (reference sequence). V shed 1 base and J shed 1 base, with 11 bases lying between them. This CDR3 has 16 residues. The full variable domain, in which reference TRBV5-4 and TRBJ2-2 provide the parts outside the CDR3, is ETGVTQSPTHLIKTRGQQVTLRCSSQSGHNTVSWYQQALGQGPQFIFQYYREEENGRGNFPPRFSGLQFPNYSSELNVNALELDDSALYLCASSLWGRVNTGELFFGEGSRLTVL.